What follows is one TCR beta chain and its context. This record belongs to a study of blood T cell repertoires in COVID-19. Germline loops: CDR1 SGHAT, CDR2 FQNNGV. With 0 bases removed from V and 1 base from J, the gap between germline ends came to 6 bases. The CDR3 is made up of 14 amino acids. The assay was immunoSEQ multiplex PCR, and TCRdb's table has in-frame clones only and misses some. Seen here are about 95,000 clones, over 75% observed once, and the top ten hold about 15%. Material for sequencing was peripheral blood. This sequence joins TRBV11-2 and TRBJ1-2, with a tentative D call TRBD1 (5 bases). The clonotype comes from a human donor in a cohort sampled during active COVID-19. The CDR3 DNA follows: TGTGCCAGCAGCTTAGATCAGGGTAACTATGGCTACACCTTC. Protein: CASSLDQGNYGYTF.